This entry lists 21 T cell receptor beta chains sequenced from one sample in a study of shared clonotypes between healthy human individuals. The table came from immunoSEQ multiplex PCR; TCRdb's copy has only in-frame clones and leaves some out. The sample yields 900,000 to 1,200,000 clones, approximately 80% seen once. The sequenced sample was memory CD4+ T cells from PBMCs. This sample's subset: CD45RA-negative fraction. Receptors were obtained from a young man in good health. Some clones in this sample may be carry-over from other donors' samples.

The chain recombines TRBV5-1 with TRBJ2-7, with D unclear. Trimming left V 4 bases short and J 5 bases short, with 13 bases between. The CDR3 is made up of 13 amino acids. From germline, CDR1 is SGHRS and CDR2 YFSETQ. This CDR3 is CASSPGWVDEQYF. The CDR3 coding sequence is TGCGCCAGCAGCCCAGGTTGGGTGGACGAGCAGTACTTC. The full variable domain, with the rest looked up from reference TRBV5-1 and TRBJ2-7, is KAGVTQTPRYLIKTRGQQVTLSCSPISGHRSVSWYQQTPGQGLQFLFEYFSETQRNKGNFPGRFSGRQFSNSRSEMNVSTLELGDSALYLCASSPGWVDEQYFGPGTRLTVT.

This clone appeared once. The rearrangement links TRBV25-1 to TRBJ2-7; D is undetermined. Germline V gene sequence: CDR1 MGHDK, CDR2 SYGVNS. V gave up 11 bases and J gave up 6 bases, with 14 bases separating them. This CDR3 comprises 11 residues. Here the CDR3 DNA reads TGTGCCCCTTCGAGGTCGAGCGAGCAGTACTTC. The encoded protein is CAPSRSSEQYF.

The rearrangement links TRBV10-3 to TRBJ1-4, with D possibly TRBD1 on 5 matching bases. Germline V gene data show CDR1 as ENHRY and CDR2 as SYGVKD. The CDR3 contains 16 residues. V dropped 3 bases and J dropped 3 bases, with 14 bases sitting between them. The CDR3 sequence is CAISDRGGSANEKLFF. The CDR3, as DNA: TGTGCCATCAGTGACCGGGGGGGGAGTGCTAATGAAAAACTGTTTTTT.

The J gene is TRBJ1-1, the V gene TRBV28; TRBD1 matches 9 bases. Germline CDR1 MDHEN, CDR2 SYDVKM. The CDR3 is 11 residues long. The trim removed 7 bases at V and 14 bases at J, leaving 8 bases unmatched. The CDR3 nucleotides are TGTGCCAGCACCGTGGGACAGGGACGGTTCTTT. Amino acids: CASTVGQGRFF.

This chain connects TRBV18 to TRBJ2-5; D remains ambiguous. Trimming pared 3 bases from V and 3 bases from J, leaving 5 bases between. Looked up from germline, CDR1 is KGHSH and CDR2 is LQKENI. This CDR3 is 12 amino acids long. The CDR3 sequence is CASSPQKETQYF. In DNA form, the CDR3 reads TGTGCCAGCTCACCCCAAAAAGAGACCCAGTACTTC.

The rearrangement uses TRBV5-1 and TRBJ2-3; 10 bases align to TRBD1. V lost 3 bases, J lost 4 bases, and 5 bases stayed unmatched. The CDR3 has 15 amino acids. The V gene's germline CDR1 is SGHRS and CDR2 YFSETQ. The CDR3, as DNA: TGCGCCAGCAGCTATGAGGGACAGGGGCCAGATACGCAGTATTTT. This encodes CASSYEGQGPDTQYF.

This chain connects TRBV2 to TRBJ1-2; D gene unclear. The CDR3 covers 11 residues. The V end lost 6 bases, the J end lost 2 bases, and 4 bases lay between the germline ends. Per germline, CDR1 SNHLY and CDR2 FYNNEI. CDR3 in amino acids: CASRPNYGYTF. In DNA, the CDR3 is TGTGCCAGCAGACCCAACTATGGCTACACCTTC.

The rearrangement joins TRBV6-5 to TRBJ2-2, with a possible D match to TRBD1 (6 bases). Trimming left V 2 bases short and J 3 bases short, with 10 bases between. The CDR3 length is 15 residues. From germline, CDR1 is MNHEY and CDR2 SVGAGI. CDR3 sequence (DNA): TGTGCCAGCAGTTACAACAGGGCGGACACCGGGGAGCTGTTTTTT. It codes for CASSYNRADTGELFF.

The chain couples TRBV5-1 to TRBJ2-3; D not certain. V dropped 5 bases and J dropped 4 bases, with 11 bases sitting between them. From germline, CDR1 is SGHRS and CDR2 YFSETQ. The length of the CDR3 is 13 residues. The CDR3 loop reads CASSGPAADTQYF. In nucleotides, the CDR3 is TGCGCCAGCAGTGGGCCCGCAGCAGATACGCAGTATTTT. The entire variable domain, with the rest obtained from reference TRBV5-1 and TRBJ2-3, is as follows: KAGVTQTPRYLIKTRGQQVTLSCSPISGHRSVSWYQQTPGQGLQFLFEYFSETQRNKGNFPGRFSGRQFSNSRSEMNVSTLELGDSALYLCASSGPAADTQYFGPGTRLTVL.

This clone has more than one count but fewer than ten. The chain couples TRBV21-1 to TRBJ1-5; the table's D call TRBD1 went unverified against the DNA. TRBV21-1 is tagged as a pseudogene. The CDR3 spans 16 residues. DNA of the CDR3: TGTGCCAGCAGCAAAGTAGAGGACAGGGATGTCCAGCCCCAGCATTTT. Protein: CASSKVEDRDVQPQHF.

The chain couples TRBV5-1 to TRBJ2-3; D is unresolved. Germline loops: CDR1 SGHRS, CDR2 YFSETQ. This CDR3 has 15 amino acids. V lost 4 bases and J 6 bases, leaving 18 bases between the germline ends. Written as DNA, the CDR3 is TGCGCCAGCAGCGTAGACCTCTTCTTGGGGGATACGCAGTATTTT. It encodes CASSVDLFLGDTQYF.

J is TRBJ2-7 and V is TRBV6-1; D is uncertain. This CDR3 comprises 12 residues. V lost 9 bases to trimming and J lost 1 base, with 10 bases between them. Germline V gene data show CDR1 as MNHNS and CDR2 as SASEGT. CDR3 in amino acids: CASPSGSYEQYF. CDR3 sequence (DNA): TGTGCCAGTCCGAGTGGGTCCTACGAGCAGTACTTC.

The DNA of the CDR3 is TGTGCCAGCAGCCAGGGACAGGGGTCGAACACTGAAGCTTTCTTT. This gives the protein CASSQGQGSNTEAFF. V and J are TRBV11-3 and TRBJ1-1; 10 bases line up with TRBD1. V was pared by 5 bases and J by 1 base, with 4 bases of the junction left unmatched. Germline values: CDR1 SGHNT, CDR2 YENEEA. The CDR3 loop spans 15 amino acids.

The rearrangement uses TRBV18 and TRBJ2-3; possibly TRBD2 for D (6 bases). The germline V gene has CDR1 KGHSH and CDR2 LQKENI. V shed 3 bases and J shed 4 bases, with 17 bases lying between them. The CDR3 spans 16 residues. The CDR3 region is CASSPRLVGAADTQYF. CDR3 nucleotides: TGTGCCAGCTCACCGCGACTAGTCGGGGCGGCAGATACGCAGTATTTT.

The V gene is TRBV19, the J gene TRBJ1-5; D is uncertain. Germline CDR1 is LNHDA and CDR2 is SQIVND (reference sequence). V was pared by 3 bases and J by 5 bases, with 17 bases between. This CDR3 is 16 amino acids long. The CDR3 sequence: CASSIMAALRDQPQHF. The CDR3 region has the DNA TGTGCCAGTAGTATCATGGCAGCCCTAAGGGATCAGCCCCAGCATTTT.

The chain uses TRBV28 and TRBJ2-7, with TRBD2 matching over 8 bases. The CDR3 runs to 14 residues. V was pared by 5 bases and J by 2 bases, with 5 bases of the junction left unmatched. Looked up from germline, CDR1 is MDHEN and CDR2 is SYDVKM. CDR3 sequence: CASSPTGGAYEQYF. For the CDR3, the DNA is TGTGCCAGCAGTCCGACCGGGGGGGCCTACGAGCAGTACTTC.

The chain is built from TRBV25-1 and TRBJ2-3, with D unclear. This CDR3 comprises 12 residues. Trimming took 2 bases from V and 5 from J, leaving 5 bases between them. Germline V lookup: CDR1 MGHDK, CDR2 SYGVNS. CDR3 loop: CASSESGDTQYF. The CDR3 bases are TGTGCCAGCAGTGAAAGTGGAGATACGCAGTATTTT.

The rearrangement links TRBV4-1 to TRBJ1-1; tentative D call: TRBD1 (5 bases). The CDR3 totals 17 residues. Germline V gene data show CDR1 as MGHRA and CDR2 as YSYEKL. V was shortened by 3 bases and J by 4 bases, with 21 bases between the two germline ends. The CDR3 region has the DNA TGCGCCAGCAGCCAGACAGCCCGACAGATAGGTACCACTGAAGCTTTCTTT. Amino acid sequence: CASSQTARQIGTTEAFF.

V usage is TRBV7-8 and J usage is TRBJ1-4; no definite D call. The CDR3 runs 16 residues. The V end was cut by 4 bases, the J end by 0 bases, with 12 bases between. Germline values: CDR1 SGHVS, CDR2 FQNEAQ. This chain's CDR3 is CASSSNRVATNEKLFF. For the CDR3, the DNA is TGTGCCAGCAGCTCTAACAGAGTAGCAACTAATGAAAAACTGTTTTTT.

This clone was detected a few times. This rearrangement joins TRBV28 to TRBJ1-1; weak D call: TRBD1 (5 bases). The CDR3 runs to 14 residues. The germline V gene has CDR1 MDHEN and CDR2 SYDVKM. The CDR3 is CVVREGYGRTEAFF. The CDR3 DNA sequence: TGTGTTGTCCGGGAGGGGTATGGAAGGACTGAAGCTTTCTTT.

The DNA of the CDR3 is TGTGCCAGCAGTTGGATGACAGGACAGCAGCCCCAGCATTTT. Its protein is CASSWMTGQQPQHF. The J gene is TRBJ1-5, the V gene TRBV2, with a tentative D call TRBD1 (6 bases). The CDR3 is 14 residues long. Trimming shortened V by 5 bases and J by 7 bases, and 15 bases separated the two germline ends. CDR1 and CDR2 (germline): SNHLY, FYNNEI.